The subject of this entry is one T cell receptor beta chain. No antigen is known for it. The CDR3 spans 16 residues. V lost 0 bases and J lost 0, with 10 bases in between. The germline gives CDR1 SGHNT, CDR2 YENEEA. The source of the sample is a study of vaccination and CD4 T cells after COVID-19. Documented treatment: approximately nine-day PBMC culture with coronavirus spike peptide pools or control peptides (ViraFEST assay). Researchers used the Oncomine TCR Beta short-read assay to sequence DNA from cultured CD4+ T cells. TCRdb re-derived calls from the PCR reads in MiXCR, one entry per CDR3 protein. Among about 21,000 distinct CDR3 sequences, roughly half were seen once, and the ten largest hold 8% to 10%.

This clonotype originated in a human donor who had recovered from COVID-19. This rearrangement joins TRBV11-3 to TRBJ2-3; D remains unclear. The source material was CD4+ T cells from blood, cultured in vitro. CDR3 sequence (DNA): TGTGCCAGCAGCTTAGAGGGCGGCAGAAGCACAGATACGCAGTATTTT. This translates into CASSLEGGRSTDTQYF.